This entry lists 7 T cell receptor beta chains sequenced from one sample in a study of blood T cell repertoires in COVID-19. Repertoires were generated with immunoSEQ multiplex PCR, while TCRdb's copy carries only in-frame clones and drops some. The data hold roughly 30,000 clones, with 89% observed a single time. The sequencing input was peripheral blood. The receptors were gathered from a human donor with acute or convalescent COVID-19. The donor label of this sample is uncertain.

The chain carries TRBV9 and TRBJ2-3; D uncertain. This CDR3 is 13 amino acids long. The germline V and J ends were trimmed by 0 bases and 4 bases, with 6 bases remaining between them. Germline assignment: CDR1 SGDLS and CDR2 YYNGEE. CDR3: CASSVGDADTQYF. CDR3 in DNA: TGTGCCAGCAGCGTAGGAGATGCAGATACGCAGTATTTT.

The gene calls are TRBV15 and TRBJ2-2; a possible D gene is TRBD2 (5 bases). V lost 3 bases and J 0 bases, leaving 8 bases between the germline ends. This CDR3 has 15 residues. Germline V gives CDR1 LNHNV, CDR2 YYDKDF (reference sequence). CDR3 protein: CATSSGGTNTGELFF. In nucleotides, the CDR3 is TGTGCCACCAGCAGCGGAGGAACGAACACCGGGGAGCTGTTTTTT.

J is TRBJ2-5 and V is TRBV12-3 or TRBV12-4; the match to TRBD1 covers 7 bases. The trim removed 5 bases at V and 6 bases at J, leaving 6 bases unmatched. This CDR3 region has 13 residues. Here the CDR3 reads CASSEGARQTQYF. DNA of the CDR3: TGTGCCAGCAGTGAGGGGGCGCGGCAGACCCAGTACTTC.

A note on this clone: The sample contains more than one DNA sequence encoding this CDR3. This chain joins TRBV19 and TRBJ1-5, with TRBD1 as a possible D gene (6 bases). CDR1 and CDR2 from the germline V gene are LNHDA and SQIVND (reference sequence). Trimming pared 2 bases from V and 3 bases from J, leaving 8 bases between. This CDR3 is 14 amino acids long. The CDR3 sequence is CASSIRDTNQPQHF. DNA of the CDR3: TGTGCCAGTAGTATAAGGGACACCAATCAGCCCCAGCATTTT. The entire variable domain, with the rest obtained from reference TRBV19 and TRBJ1-5, is as follows: DGGITQSPKYLFRKEGQNVTLSCEQNLNHDAMYWYRQDPGQGLRLIYYSQIVNDFQKGDIAEGYSVSREKKESFPLTVTSAQKNPTAFYLCASSIRDTNQPQHFGDGTRLSIL.

CDR3 in DNA: TGTGCCAGCAGTTACCTAGTGATCAAGAAAGAGACCCAGTACTTC. As protein: CASSYLVIKKETQYF. The J gene is TRBJ2-5, the V gene TRBV6-5; D gene unclear. The CDR3 has 15 residues. V shed 2 bases and J shed 3 bases, with 13 bases lying between them. CDR1 is MNHEY and CDR2 is SVGAGI in the germline V gene.

V is TRBV2 and J is TRBJ2-2; 8 bases align to TRBD2. The CDR3 spans 16 residues. Germline CDR1 and CDR2: SNHLY and FYNNEI. The trim removed 6 bases at V and 3 bases at J, leaving 9 bases unmatched. The CDR3 sequence: CASSPRSGGYTGELFF. CDR3 DNA sequence: TGTGCCAGCAGCCCGAGGAGCGGGGGTTACACCGGGGAGCTGTTTTTT.

The V and J genes are TRBV27 and TRBJ2-1; a possible D gene is TRBD2 (6 bases). The CDR3 runs to 15 residues. The V gene lost 2 bases and the J gene lost 4 bases, with 12 bases spanning the gap. Looked up from germline, CDR1 is MNHEY and CDR2 is SMNVEV (reference sequence). CDR3 DNA sequence: TGTGCCAGCAGTTTAGGACCCGGGAGTTACAATGAGCAGTTCTTC. This gives the protein CASSLGPGSYNEQFF.